This TCR beta chain stems from a study of blood T cell repertoires in COVID-19. Study overall: Both acute and convalescent COVID-19 samples were obtained from the United States, Italy and Spain. PBMCs, B-cell-depleted T cells, or T cells were the source of the cDNA or gDNA that made up the material.

The germline V and J ends were trimmed by 3 bases and 7 bases, with 13 bases remaining between them. The CDR3 is made up of 14 amino acids. Germline values: CDR1 LNHDA, CDR2 SQIVND (reference sequence). How the authors handled the data: Estimated nucleated cell counts came from reference gene primer amplification. Generated by immunoSEQ multiplex PCR, the TCRdb table keeps only in-frame clones and is missing some. V and J calls and clone size are given by that table; D and trimming were obtained from the DNA. The data hold about 200,000 clones, with around 80% observed a single time. The gene calls are TRBV19 and TRBJ1-5; weak D call: TRBD1 (5 bases). The source of this sequence is a woman at least 80 years old with active or convalescent COVID-19. Sequenced: peripheral blood. The CDR3 coding sequence is TGTGCCAGTAGTATGAACCAGGGCCCCCAGCCCCAGCATTTT. Its protein product is CASSMNQGPQPQHF.